This TCR beta chain originates from a study of Ad26.COV2.S vaccination and SARS-CoV-2 variants. General study findings and limits: Higher spike-specific TCR breadth was found in vaccine recipients than in placebo recipients.

In regard to this clone: Its antigen is still unknown. Other DNA sequences of this sample code for an identical CDR3.

Repertoires were generated with immunoSEQ multiplex PCR, while TCRdb's copy carries only in-frame clones and drops some. The table includes fewer than 900,000 clones, 70% to 90% detected once. The CDR3 runs 16 residues. CDR1 and CDR2 from the germline V gene are LGHDT and YNNKEL (reference sequence). Trimming removed 1 base at V and 0 bases at J, with 11 bases between. Treatment of the sample: 15 to 20 received Ad26.COV2.S at low or high dose, single or two shots; several received placebo; per-sample allocation not given. The study sampled participants on day 63 after the first vaccine or placebo injection.

This TCR came from a person between 18 and 60 years old who received the Ad26.COV2.S COVID-19 vaccine or a placebo. The chain recombines TRBV3-1 (or the pseudogene TRBV3-2) with TRBJ2-3; D may correspond to TRBD1 or TRBD2 (6 bases each). Specimen: peripheral blood, collected in a trial of Ad26.COV2.S vaccine versus placebo. The CDR3 nucleotides are TGTGCCAGCAGCCAAGGCTCGGGGGCTAGCACAGATACGCAGTATTTT. Translating gives CASSQGSGASTDTQYF.